The 11 T cell receptor beta chains reported below all come from one sample, sequenced in a study of Ad26.COV2.S vaccination and SARS-CoV-2 variants. Only in-frame clones appear in the TCRdb table, and some are missing; sequencing was by immunoSEQ multiplex PCR. The repertoire holds 400,000 to 450,000 clones, with 90% as singletons. The treatment denotes: around 19 received Ad26.COV2.S at low or high dose, single or two shots; several received placebo; per-sample allocation not given. At day 63 after the first vaccine or placebo injection, samples were drawn. Specimen: peripheral blood, collected in a trial of Ad26.COV2.S vaccine versus placebo. The receptors were gathered from a person aged 18 to 65 who received the Ad26.COV2.S COVID-19 vaccine or a placebo.

The chain employs TRBV7-9 and TRBJ2-7; 9 bases match TRBD1. With 4 bases clipped from V and 4 bases from J, the junction kept 8 bases outside the gene matches. CDR3 length: 15 residues. Germline V gene data show CDR1 as SEHNR and CDR2 as FQNEAQ (reference sequence). DNA for the CDR3: TGTGCCAGCAGCTCCCGGGACAGGGTGGAGTACGAGCAGTACTTC. Translation gives CASSSRDRVEYEQYF.

The chain recombines TRBV10-3 with TRBJ2-7; 9 nucleotides align to TRBD1. Germline CDR1 is ENHRY and CDR2 is SYGVKD. V gave up 0 bases and J gave up 5 bases; unmatched junction bases: 11. This CDR3 comprises 17 residues. The CDR3 is CAISESPAMDRGHEQYF. The CDR3 region has the DNA TGTGCCATCAGTGAGTCGCCGGCCATGGACAGGGGACACGAGCAGTACTTC.

The genes are TRBV20-1 and TRBJ2-3; D not certain. The V end was cut by 3 bases, the J end by 2 bases, with 15 bases between. The germline V gene encodes CDR1 DFQATT and CDR2 SNEGSKA (reference sequence). This CDR3 spans 15 amino acids. The chain's CDR3 is CSASSPLIYTDTQYF. The CDR3 nucleotides are TGCAGTGCTAGTTCCCCTTTGATTTACACAGATACGCAGTATTTT.

The chain links TRBV19 to TRBJ2-1; TRBD2 matches at 12 bases. CDR3 size: 15 residues. V trimming: 5 bases; J trimming: 7 bases; junction bases outside the gene matches: 6. Germline V gene sequence: CDR1 LNHDA, CDR2 SQIVND (reference sequence). CDR3 DNA: TGTGCCAGTAGTTCCATGACTAGCGGGAGTAATGAGCAGTTCTTC. Residues: CASSSMTSGSNEQFF.

This chain connects TRBV7-3 to TRBJ2-5, with D perhaps TRBD2 (6 bases). CDR1 and CDR2 from the germline V gene are SGHTA and FQGTGA. V lost 5 bases and J lost 5, with 12 bases in between. The CDR3 has 13 amino acids. The CDR3 DNA follows: TGTGCCAGCAGCGGAGGGAGTCTGGAGACCCAGTACTTC. Encoded protein: CASSGGSLETQYF.

The rearrangement uses TRBV2 and TRBJ1-2; the D is unclear. Germline CDR1 is SNHLY and CDR2 is FYNNEI. CDR3 length: 10 residues. Trimming removed 1 base from V and 14 bases from J, with 8 bases in between. The CDR3 bases are TGTGCCAGCAGTGAAGTGTGGGTAACCTTC. Its translation: CASSEVWVTF.

V gene TRBV5-1 combines with J gene TRBJ2-3; 7 positions match TRBD1. V lost 7 bases to trimming and J lost 6 bases; unmatched junction nucleotides: 8. The CDR3 totals 13 residues. Per the germline V gene, CDR1 is SGHRS and CDR2 is YFSETQ. The CDR3 here is CASSQGEWDTQYF. In DNA form, the CDR3 reads TGCGCCAGCTCCCAGGGGGAGTGGGATACGCAGTATTTT.

V and J are TRBV27 and TRBJ1-5; weak D call: TRBD1 (5 bases). Per the germline V gene, CDR1 is MNHEY and CDR2 is SMNVEV (reference sequence). The CDR3 spans 16 residues. The germline V and J ends were trimmed by 1 base and 3 bases, with 13 bases remaining between them. CDR3 nucleotide sequence: TGTGCCAGCAGTTTATACCCAGGGCCAGACAATCAGCCCCAGCATTTT. It specifies CASSLYPGPDNQPQHF.

The chain is built from TRBV5-1 and TRBJ2-5, with 11 nucleotides matching TRBD2. The V gene end was trimmed by 4 bases and the J gene end by 3 bases; junction bases not matched to a gene: 8. Germline V gene sequence: CDR1 SGHRS, CDR2 YFSETQ. This CDR3 contains 16 residues. The CDR3 sequence is CASSLGTSGREETQYF. In DNA, the CDR3 is TGCGCCAGCAGCCTCGGGACTAGCGGACGAGAAGAGACCCAGTACTTC.

The chain is built from TRBV7-2 and TRBJ2-1; TRBD2 aligns across 12 bases. CDR1 is SGHTA, CDR2 FQGNSA, per germline. This CDR3 has 16 residues. Trimming took 1 base from V and 6 from J; bases not matched to a gene: 4. The CDR3, as DNA: TGTGCCAGCAGCTTAGTACCGGGACTAGCGGGCAATGAGCAGTTCTTC. Amino acids: CASSLVPGLAGNEQFF.

The chain carries TRBV7-2 and TRBJ1-6; weak D call: TRBD1 (5 bases). The CDR3 has 14 residues. Trimming pared 1 base from V and 9 bases from J, leaving 10 bases between. Germline V gene lookup returns CDR1 SGHTA and CDR2 FQGNSA. The CDR3 DNA is TGTGCCAGCAGCTTAGGACAGAGGAGTTCACCCCTCCACTTT. Amino acid sequence: CASSLGQRSSPLHF.